Listed below are T cell receptor beta chains from one sample, sequenced in a study of neurological immune-mediated disorders. TCRdb recomputed calls from the 5' RACE reads with MiXCR, one row per CDR3 protein. The sample lists around 30,000 distinct CDR3 sequences; roughly 16% were seen once. Material: CD4+ T cells from blood. The source of these receptors is a female donor with HTLV-1-associated myelopathy (HAM/TSP). CDR3s include the opening cysteine and the closing phenylalanine or tryptophan. A D gene is named only where the DNA matches it firmly. Clone size appears in some rows only: once, few, many, or a class for an expanded clone.

J gene,clone size,V gene,D gene,CDR3 DNA,CDR3 protein
TRBJ2-5,many,TRBV7-7,TRBD2,TGTGCTAGCAGCCCACTAGCGGACCCCTTACAAGAGACCCAGTACTTC,CASSPLADPLQETQYF
TRBJ2-2,many,TRBV7-9,-,TGTGCCAGCAGCGGACGGGCCCCCTTTGTAGCCCCTACCGGGGAGCTGTTTTTT,CASSGRAPFVAPTGELFF
TRBJ2-3,many,TRBV24-1,TRBD1,TGTGCCACCAGTGATCCAGCAGACAGGGGTGGCACAGATACGCAGTATTTT,CATSDPADRGGTDTQYF
TRBJ2-7,many,TRBV28,TRBD2,TGTGCCAGCAGTTTGGGGAGGGCGCCTCTCTCCGAGCAGTACTTC,CASSLGRAPLSEQYF
TRBJ2-3,many,TRBV5-1,TRBD2,TGCGCCAGCAGCTTGGTAGCGGGAGCCACAGATACGCAGTATTTT,CASSLVAGATDTQYF
TRBJ2-3,many,TRBV20-1,-,TGCAGTGCTAGTTTTACCGGGACACCCGGGTTGTTCACAGATACGCAGTATTTT,CSASFTGTPGLFTDTQYF
TRBJ1-6,many,TRBV6-5,TRBD1,TGTGCCAGCAGTTACTCACCCCGGGGGACAGGGTTTCTGTCACCCCTCCACTTT,CASSYSPRGTGFLSPLHF
TRBJ1-1,-,TRBV5-5,-,TGTGCCAGCAGTTCCCCCCGGGGCTACACTGTAGCTTTCTTT,CASSSPRGYTVAFF
TRBJ2-2,many,TRBV7-9,TRBD1,TGTGCCAGCAGCTTGACAGGGGGCACCGGGGAGCTGTTTTTT,CASSLTGGTGELFF
TRBJ2-3,many,TRBV5-1,-,TGCGCCAGCAGCTCTTCAGGGGATACGCAGTATTTT,CASSSSGDTQYF
TRBJ2-5,many,TRBV3-1,TRBD2,TGTGCCAGCAGCCTGCGGACTAGCGGGAGGGGGATGGAGACCCAGTACTTC,CASSLRTSGRGMETQYF
TRBJ2-1,many,TRBV20-1,-,TGCAGTGCAAACGCAGGGGCGGGTTTCAATGAGCAGTTCTTC,CSANAGAGFNEQFF
TRBJ2-1,medium-sized,TRBV20-1,TRBD2,TGCAGTGGTCTGAGCGGGGGGGCCTACAATGAGCAGTTCTTC,CSGLSGGAYNEQFF
TRBJ2-4,many,TRBV20-1,TRBD1,TGCAGTGCTAGTCTCCGACAGGGAATCAACATTCAGTACTTC,CSASLRQGINIQYF
TRBJ2-7,many,TRBV10-3,TRBD2,TGTGCCGTCTCCGAAGCGGGGGACTCCTACGAGCAGTACTTC,CAVSEAGDSYEQYF
TRBJ2-3,many,TRBV20-1,TRBD1,TGCAGTGCGGGACAGGGGGCCGAAACAGATACGCAGTATTTT,CSAGQGAETDTQYF
TRBJ1-2,many,TRBV6-5,-,TGTGCCAGCAGTTACGGGGACATTAGTGGCTACACCTTC,CASSYGDISGYTF
TRBJ2-2,many,TRBV24-1,TRBD1,TGTGCCACCAGTGATTTTTCAAAAGGGGGCGGTGGACTCACCGGGGAGCTGTTTTTT,CATSDFSKGGGGLTGELFF